The clone carrying this T cell receptor beta chain was recorded once. A second PCR of roughly 7 to 11 cycles used a sample-barcoded 5' primer and a J-beta primer mix. Every cDNA was tagged by a template-switch adaptor with 12 random nucleotides. MiXCR was run by TCRdb on the 5' RACE reads, yielding one entry per CDR3 protein. Of around 820,000 distinct CDR3 sequences listed, roughly 25% were seen once; the top ten hold roughly 3.8%. Germline trimming cut 5 bases from V and 3 bases from J; bases unmatched to any gene: 1. The CDR3 runs 13 residues. This specimen comes from a study of blood T cells in healthy people across ages. Healthy Caucasians from Russia aged about 6 to 100 served as donors. At least 6 micrograms of total RNA were extracted per sample. The sample was also reused in another study, on T cells of mothers and their children.

J is TRBJ2-1 and V is TRBV12-3 or TRBV12-4, with TRBD2 identical over 7 bases. This receptor was identified in a boy younger than 18 in good health. The sequenced sample was blood. The CDR3 nucleotides read TGTGCCAGCAGTGGACTAGTCTACAATGAGCAGTTCTTC. It encodes CASSGLVYNEQFF.